This T cell receptor beta chain was sequenced in a study of Ad26.COV2.S vaccination and SARS-CoV-2 variants. Study-wide background: Intramuscular Ad26.COV2.S at 5x10^10 or 1x10^11 viral particles. The study, taken as a whole, reports: Measurement of non-spike TCR breadth gave similar results in vaccine and placebo recipients. There was reportedly substantial breadth in spike-specific CD8+ and CD4+ T cell responses after vaccination. Placebo recipients trailed vaccine recipients in spike-specific TCR breadth.

Note on this clone: Antigen: not known.

The trim removed 6 bases at V and 4 bases at J, leaving 9 bases unmatched. The CDR3 is made up of 15 amino acids. Per the germline V gene, CDR1 is PRHDT and CDR2 is FYEKMQ (reference sequence). Treatment denoted: 15 to 20 received Ad26.COV2.S at low or high dose, single or two shots; several received placebo; per-sample allocation not given. The samples were gathered on day 63 after the first injection of vaccine or placebo. Profiled with immunoSEQ multiplex PCR; TCRdb holds only in-frame clones, not every one. Seen here are approximately 250,000 clones, 87% observed once, and the top ten hold less than 3.5%.

The sequence derives from a person aged 18-60 years who received the Ad26.COV2.S COVID-19 vaccine or a placebo. The sequenced sample was peripheral blood, obtained in a trial of Ad26.COV2.S vaccine versus placebo. The chain employs TRBV13 and TRBJ2-7; 10 bases fit TRBD1. The CDR3, as DNA: TGTGCCAGCAGGGCCGGGACAGGGGACCATTACGAGCAGTACGTC. Translating gives CASRAGTGDHYEQYV.